These 27 T cell receptor beta chains share one sample of origin, sequenced in a study of blood T cell repertoires in COVID-19. The assay was immunoSEQ multiplex PCR, and TCRdb's table has in-frame clones only and misses some. The sample carries approximately 170,000 clones, around nine tenths recorded once. Specimen: peripheral blood. Source of these receptors: a man aged 60-69 years with active or convalescent COVID-19.

The rearrangement uses TRBV5-6 and TRBJ1-4, with D maybe TRBD1 (6 bases). This CDR3 comprises 15 residues. The germline V gene encodes CDR1 SGHDT and CDR2 YYEEEE. The ends were cut back, 4 bases at V and 7 bases at J, with 17 bases in the middle. This CDR3 is CASSEMKRGIEKLFF. The CDR3 DNA reads as TGTGCCAGCAGCGAGATGAAGAGGGGGATTGAAAAACTGTTTTTT.

The V call is TRBV7-8, the J call TRBJ1-1, with D possibly being TRBD1 (6 bases). This CDR3 region has 16 residues. The V gene's germline CDR1 is SGHVS and CDR2 FQNEAQ. V was trimmed by 0 bases and J by 1 base, leaving 12 bases between them. The CDR3: CASSLAAGAPNTEAFF. CDR3 nucleotide sequence: TGTGCCAGCAGCTTAGCGGCGGGGGCGCCGAACACTGAAGCTTTCTTT.

The chain has TRBV7-9 and TRBJ2-7; D gene uncertain. The CDR3 is made up of 13 amino acids. Germline V gene lookup returns CDR1 SEHNR and CDR2 FQNEAQ (reference sequence). With 1 base removed from V and 3 bases from J, the gap between germline ends came to 7 bases. CDR3 loop: CASSLVPGYEQYF. CDR3 in DNA: TGTGCCAGCAGCTTAGTACCGGGCTACGAGCAGTACTTC.

V usage is TRBV9 and J usage is TRBJ1-6, with 8 bases matching TRBD1. Germline-derived CDR1 and CDR2 are SGDLS and YYNGEE. The CDR3 has 16 residues. With V trimmed by 3 bases and J by 10 bases, 12 bases remained unmatched. The CDR3 region has the DNA TGTGCCAGCAGCGCTTACCAGGACAGGGAGGGATCACCCCTCCACTTT. It yields the protein CASSAYQDREGSPLHF.

This clone appeared a single time. This rearrangement joins TRBV15 to TRBJ2-2; TRBD2 aligns across 11 bases. V was clipped by 0 bases and J by 5 bases; unmatched bases: 14. Germline CDR1 is LNHNV and CDR2 is YYDKDF (reference sequence). This CDR3 region has 20 residues. For the CDR3, the DNA is TGTGCCACCAGCAGAGATCCCGCCTTACTAGCGGGGGTTGGGACCGGGGAGCTGTTTTTT. This translates into CATSRDPALLAGVGTGELFF.

The chain joins TRBV7-8 to TRBJ1-5; a possible D gene is TRBD1 (6 bases). Germline assignment: CDR1 SGHVS and CDR2 FQNEAQ. The CDR3 runs to 18 residues. V shed 0 bases and J shed 3 bases, with 18 bases lying between them. CDR3 loop: CASSLARNRVGFNQPQHF. The CDR3, as DNA: TGTGCCAGCAGCTTAGCGCGTAACAGGGTGGGTTTCAATCAGCCCCAGCATTTT. The full variable domain, its missing parts supplied by reference TRBV7-8 and TRBJ1-5, is GAGVSQSPRYKVAKRGQDVALRCDPISGHVSLFWYQQALGQGPEFLTYFQNEAQLDKSGLPSDRFFAERPEGSVSTLKIQRTQQEDSAVYLCASSLARNRVGFNQPQHFGDGTRLSIL.

The chain recombines TRBV5-4 with TRBJ2-7, with D unresolved. V gave up 0 bases and J gave up 2 bases, with 12 bases separating them. CDR3 length equals 15 residues. Germline V gives CDR1 SGHNT, CDR2 YYREEE (reference sequence). The CDR3 sequence: CASSLEPETAYEQYF. The CDR3 DNA is TGTGCCAGCAGCTTGGAACCCGAAACAGCCTACGAGCAGTACTTC.

The rearrangement joins TRBV7-2 to TRBJ2-1; D might be TRBD2 (6 bases). Trimming pared 2 bases from V and 4 bases from J, leaving 12 bases between. The CDR3 runs 15 residues. CDR1 and CDR2 from the germline V gene are SGHTA and FQGNSA. CDR3 DNA sequence: TGTGCCAGCAGCTTATGGAGCGGGCGGTACAATGAGCAGTTCTTC. Protein sequence: CASSLWSGRYNEQFF.

The gene calls are TRBV28 and TRBJ2-1; tentatively, D is TRBD2 (5 bases). This CDR3 is 14 amino acids long. Germline CDR1 is MDHEN and CDR2 is SYDVKM. Trimming pared 10 bases from V and 6 bases from J, leaving 19 bases between. The CDR3, as DNA: TGTGCCACTACCGCCGGCGGGTCTACCAATGAGCAGTTCTTC. Protein sequence: CATTAGGSTNEQFF.

This chain uses TRBV6-5 with TRBJ2-5, with TRBD1 matching 10 bases. Per the germline V gene, CDR1 is MNHEY and CDR2 is SVGAGI. With V trimmed by 6 bases and J by 5 bases, 6 bases remained unmatched. CDR3 length: 14 residues. Here the CDR3 reads CASRSTGGGETQYF. For the CDR3, the DNA is TGTGCCAGCAGATCGACAGGGGGCGGTGAGACCCAGTACTTC.

This clone was seen just once. This chain links TRBV6-5 with TRBJ1-1; possibly TRBD1 for D (5 bases). There are 15 residues in the CDR3. Trimming took off 5 bases at V and 5 bases at J, with 18 bases between the two ends. Germline V gives CDR1 MNHEY, CDR2 SVGAGI. The CDR3 protein is CASSPGMGGRTEAFF. CDR3 DNA sequence: TGTGCCAGCAGTCCCGGCATGGGGGGACGAACTGAAGCTTTCTTT.

This clone was found a few times. This chain links TRBV19 with TRBJ1-5, with 7 bases that match TRBD1. Germline V gene sequence: CDR1 LNHDA, CDR2 SQIVND (reference sequence). Trimming removed 5 bases from V and 2 bases from J; junction bases left unmatched: 9. The CDR3 is 16 amino acids. The CDR3 is CASSLTGTVGNQPQHF. The CDR3 DNA follows: TGTGCCAGTAGTTTAACCGGGACAGTTGGCAATCAGCCCCAGCATTTT. Using reference TRBV19 and TRBJ1-5 for the parts outside the CDR3, the full variable domain is DGGITQSPKYLFRKEGQNVTLSCEQNLNHDAMYWYRQDPGQGLRLIYYSQIVNDFQKGDIAEGYSVSREKKESFPLTVTSAQKNPTAFYLCASSLTGTVGNQPQHFGDGTRLSIL.

The rearrangement joins TRBV21-1 to TRBJ1-6; TRBD1, the table's D call, lacks a check against the DNA. TRBV21-1 is tagged as a pseudogene. The CDR3 runs 17 residues. CDR3 amino acids: CASSKARTGELDSPLHF. CDR3 nucleotide sequence: TGTGCCAGCAGCAAAGCCCGGACAGGGGAATTAGATTCACCCCTCCACTTT.

This rearrangement joins TRBV5-1 to TRBJ1-2; 9 positions agree with TRBD1. This CDR3 has 19 amino acids. Germline lookup yields CDR1 SGHRS and CDR2 YFSETQ. With V trimmed by 0 bases and J by 1 base, 13 bases remained unmatched. CDR3: CASSLVGDRARDVNYGYTF. CDR3 nucleotides: TGCGCCAGCAGCTTGGTGGGGGACAGGGCCAGGGATGTTAACTATGGCTACACCTTC. The full variable domain, completed using reference TRBV5-1 and TRBJ1-2, is KAGVTQTPRYLIKTRGQQVTLSCSPISGHRSVSWYQQTPGQGLQFLFEYFSETQRNKGNFPGRFSGRQFSNSRSEMNVSTLELGDSALYLCASSLVGDRARDVNYGYTFGSGTRLTVV.

The chain recombines TRBV5-1 with TRBJ2-7; 7 nucleotides agree with TRBD2. CDR1 is SGHRS, CDR2 YFSETQ, per germline. The CDR3 sequence is 15 residues long. V shed 1 base and J 0 bases; nucleotides not matched to a gene: 4. CDR3 in DNA: TGCGCCAGCAGCTTGCCAGGGACTATCTCCTACGAGCAGTACTTC. Residues: CASSLPGTISYEQYF.

V and J are TRBV4-1 and TRBJ2-5; TRBD2 aligns across 12 bases. The V segment lost 4 bases and the J segment 4 bases; nucleotides outside the gene matches: 7. The CDR3 is made up of 16 amino acids. Germline assignment: CDR1 MGHRA and CDR2 YSYEKL. Here the CDR3 reads CASSPPSGRAGETQYF. The CDR3 DNA follows: TGCGCCAGCAGCCCACCTAGCGGGAGGGCCGGAGAGACCCAGTACTTC.

In DNA, the CDR3 is TGTGCCAGCGGGTTAAATGGACAGGGGGACTACGAGCAGTACTTC. Residues: CASGLNGQGDYEQYF. The chain employs TRBV11-3 and TRBJ2-7; 10 positions match TRBD1. The trim removed 8 bases at V and 3 bases at J, leaving 10 bases unmatched. This CDR3 has 15 residues. Germline CDR1 and CDR2: SGHNT and YENEEA.

This clone was counted a few times. This chain's CDR3 is CAISEQQMNTEAFF. The CDR3, as DNA: TGTGCCATCAGTGAGCAACAAATGAACACTGAAGCTTTCTTT. The V and J genes are TRBV10-3 and TRBJ1-1; D unresolved. Per germline, CDR1 ENHRY and CDR2 SYGVKD. Between the trimmed V and J ends, which lost 2 bases and 0 bases, there was a span of 7 bases. This CDR3 spans 14 amino acids.

In this sample, this clone turned up once. The chain couples TRBV7-2 to TRBJ1-2, with D possibly being TRBD1 (5 bases). The V gene lost 2 bases and the J gene lost 7 bases, with 8 bases spanning the gap. CDR1 is SGHTA and CDR2 is FQGNSA in the germline V gene. The CDR3 extends over 12 amino acids. The CDR3 bases are TGTGCCAGCAGCTTACAGGGCATTGGCTACACCTTC. Translated: CASSLQGIGYTF.

The chain recombines TRBV2 with TRBJ2-7; D may be TRBD2 (6 bases). Germline CDR1 is SNHLY and CDR2 is FYNNEI. This CDR3 comprises 13 residues. V was pared by 9 bases and J by 3 bases, with 15 bases between. The CDR3 reads CASGRDLDYEQYF. The CDR3 coding sequence is TGTGCCAGTGGCCGGGACTTGGACTACGAGCAGTACTTC.

The V and J genes are TRBV4-1 and TRBJ2-2; D remains unclear. This CDR3 spans 17 amino acids. The V gene's germline CDR1 is MGHRA and CDR2 YSYEKL. Trimming left V 1 base short and J 0 bases short, with 12 bases between. The CDR3 DNA follows: TGCGCCAGCAGCCAAGTAGGTGCGAGCGCGAACACCGGGGAGCTGTTTTTT. Protein product: CASSQVGASANTGELFF.

The chain uses TRBV30 and TRBJ1-1; weak D call: TRBD1 (5 bases). The germline CDR1 and CDR2 sequences are GTSNPN and SVGIG (reference sequence). This CDR3 comprises 14 residues. V lost 3 bases to trimming and J lost 1 base, with 12 bases between them. The CDR3 DNA follows: TGTGCCTGGAGGCGCCAGGGAAGGAACACTGAAGCTTTCTTT. Translating gives CAWRRQGRNTEAFF.

The DNA for the CDR3 is TGTGCCTGGAGTTCGACAGGGGGCAATCAGCCCCAGCATTTT. Its protein is CAWSSTGGNQPQHF. The chain joins TRBV30 to TRBJ1-5; 8 positions match TRBD1. Germline V lookup: CDR1 GTSNPN, CDR2 SVGIG (reference sequence). The junction had 2 bases not matched to a gene; V was cut back by 2 bases and J by 2 bases. The CDR3 extends over 14 amino acids.

The rearrangement uses TRBV19 and TRBJ1-5; weak D call: TRBD1 (5 bases). From germline, CDR1 is LNHDA and CDR2 SQIVND (reference sequence). The V end lost 8 bases, the J end lost 1 base, and 21 bases lay between the germline ends. This CDR3 is built from 17 residues. CDR3 region: CASSPPKGRGSNQPQHF. DNA of the CDR3: TGTGCCAGTTCCCCGCCCAAGGGGCGCGGAAGCAATCAGCCCCAGCATTTT.

The chain combines TRBV7-2 with TRBJ2-7, with D hard to call. Germline-derived CDR1 and CDR2 are SGHTA and FQGNSA. There are 13 residues in the CDR3. Trimming stripped 8 bases from V and 5 bases from J, with 16 bases between. The CDR3 sequence is CASGLLQLHEQYF. CDR3 nucleotide sequence: TGTGCCAGCGGCCTGCTTCAACTACACGAGCAGTACTTC.

This chain connects TRBV4-1 to TRBJ1-4; D might be TRBD1 (6 bases). Deletions cut 0 bases from V and 7 bases from J, with 15 bases between. The germline V gene has CDR1 MGHRA and CDR2 YSYEKL. The CDR3 runs to 16 residues. CDR3 region: CASSQDGGRLGEKLFF. The CDR3 DNA is TGCGCCAGCAGCCAAGACGGGGGGCGTTTAGGTGAAAAACTGTTTTTT.

This clone was seen a handful of times. The genes are TRBV3-1 (or the pseudogene TRBV3-2) and TRBJ1-2; D possibly corresponds to TRBD1 (5 bases). Germline V gives CDR1 LGHDT, CDR2 YNNKEL (reference sequence). Trimming removed 0 bases at V and 6 bases at J, with 14 bases between. The CDR3 contains 15 residues. Here the CDR3 DNA reads TGTGCCAGCAGCCAAGAACTACGTGGGGCTGATGGCTACACCTTC. It yields the protein CASSQELRGADGYTF.